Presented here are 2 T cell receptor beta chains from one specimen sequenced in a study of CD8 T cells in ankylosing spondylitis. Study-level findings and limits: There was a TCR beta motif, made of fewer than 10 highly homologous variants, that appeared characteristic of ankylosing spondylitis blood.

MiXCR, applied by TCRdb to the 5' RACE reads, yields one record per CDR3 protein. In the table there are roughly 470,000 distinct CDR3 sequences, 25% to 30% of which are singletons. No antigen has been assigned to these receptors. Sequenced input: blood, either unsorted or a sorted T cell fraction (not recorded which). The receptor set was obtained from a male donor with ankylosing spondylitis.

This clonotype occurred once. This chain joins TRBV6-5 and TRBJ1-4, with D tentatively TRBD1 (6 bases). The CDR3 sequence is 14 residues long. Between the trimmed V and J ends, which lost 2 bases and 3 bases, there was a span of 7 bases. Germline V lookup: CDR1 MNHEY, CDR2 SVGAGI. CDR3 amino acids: CASSYGGPNEKLFF. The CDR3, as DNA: TGTGCCAGCAGTTACGGGGGGCCTAATGAAAAACTGTTTTTT.

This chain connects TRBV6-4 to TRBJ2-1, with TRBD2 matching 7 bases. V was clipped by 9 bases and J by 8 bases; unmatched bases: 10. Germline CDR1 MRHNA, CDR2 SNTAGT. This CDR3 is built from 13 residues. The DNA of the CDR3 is TGTGCCAGATGGGGGGAGGGCCCCCATGAGCAGTTCTTC. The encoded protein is CARWGEGPHEQFF.